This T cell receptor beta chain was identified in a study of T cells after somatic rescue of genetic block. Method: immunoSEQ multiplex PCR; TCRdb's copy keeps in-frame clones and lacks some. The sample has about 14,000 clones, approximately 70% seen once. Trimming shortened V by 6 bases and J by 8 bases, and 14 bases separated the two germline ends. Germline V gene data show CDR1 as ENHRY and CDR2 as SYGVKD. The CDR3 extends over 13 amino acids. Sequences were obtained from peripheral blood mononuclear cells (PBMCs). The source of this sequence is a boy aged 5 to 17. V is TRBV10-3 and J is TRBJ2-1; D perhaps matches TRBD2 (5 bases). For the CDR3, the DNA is TGTGCCATCAGCGTCCCCCGGGGATATGAGCAGTTCTTC. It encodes CAISVPRGYEQFF.